These T cell receptor beta chains were read from a single sample in a study of cytomegalovirus exposure and HLA in healthy donors. Assay used: immunoSEQ multiplex PCR; TCRdb lists only in-frame clones, some missing. Of 150,000 to 200,000 clones in the sample, about three quarters were seen once. The specimen was PBMCs. Receptors were obtained from a woman in her thirties in good health and CMV-seronegative. CDR3s include the opening cysteine and the closing phenylalanine or tryptophan. A D gene is named only where the DNA matches it firmly. Not all rows give a size; the values are once, few, many and, for expanded clones, a class.

>TRBV2|.|TRBJ1-6|.
TGTGCCAGCAGTGATCATAGATCACCCCTCCACTTT
CASSDHRSPLHF
>TRBV4-2|.|TRBJ1-6|.
TGTGCCAGCAGCCAAGATAAGGGGACTTTGGATAATTCACCCCTCCACTTT
CASSQDKGTLDNSPLHF
>TRBV5-1|.|TRBJ2-3|.
TGCGCCAGCATCAGGGGCGGGAGCACAGATACGCAGTATTTT
CASIRGGSTDTQYF
>TRBV14|few|TRBJ2-7|TRBD2
TGTGCCAGCAGCCAAGAGGCGGGGGGGTATCGCGAGCAGTACTTC
CASSQEAGGYREQYF
>TRBV9|.|TRBJ2-3|TRBD2
TGTGCCAGCAGCGTAGAGTCGGGGCTAGCGGGGACCACAGATACGCAGTATTTT
CASSVESGLAGTTDTQYF
>TRBV4-2|.|TRBJ2-7|.
TGTGCCAGCAGCCAAGAGAGAAGCGACGAGCAGTACTTC
CASSQERSDEQYF
>TRBV2|.|TRBJ2-1|TRBD2
TGTGCCAGCAAAGGGACTAGCGGGTACAATGAGCAGTTCTTC
CASKGTSGYNEQFF
>TRBV28|.|TRBJ1-4|.
TGTGCCAGCAGTTCTCTCGGGGGGCCTAATGAAAAACTGTTTTTT
CASSSLGGPNEKLFF
>TRBV7-3|.|TRBJ2-7|TRBD1
TGTGCCAGCAGCTTAATCGGCGGACAGGGGTTTTCCGAGCAGTACTTC
CASSLIGGQGFSEQYF
>TRBV11-2|.|TRBJ2-2|TRBD1
TGTGCCAGCAGCTTAACAGGGGCAAGAGGCACCGGGGAGCTGTTTTTT
CASSLTGARGTGELFF
>TRBV29-1|.|TRBJ1-2|.
TGCAGCGTTGAGGCAGGGACTTCGGGGAGCTATGGCTACACCTTC
CSVEAGTSGSYGYTF
>TRBV9|few|TRBJ1-1|.
TGTGCCAGCAGCGTAGCAGGCAGCAACACTGAAGCTTTCTTT
CASSVAGSNTEAFF
>TRBV18|.|TRBJ2-1|.
TGTGCCAGCTCACGCAGGGACAATGAGCAGTTCTTC
CASSRRDNEQFF